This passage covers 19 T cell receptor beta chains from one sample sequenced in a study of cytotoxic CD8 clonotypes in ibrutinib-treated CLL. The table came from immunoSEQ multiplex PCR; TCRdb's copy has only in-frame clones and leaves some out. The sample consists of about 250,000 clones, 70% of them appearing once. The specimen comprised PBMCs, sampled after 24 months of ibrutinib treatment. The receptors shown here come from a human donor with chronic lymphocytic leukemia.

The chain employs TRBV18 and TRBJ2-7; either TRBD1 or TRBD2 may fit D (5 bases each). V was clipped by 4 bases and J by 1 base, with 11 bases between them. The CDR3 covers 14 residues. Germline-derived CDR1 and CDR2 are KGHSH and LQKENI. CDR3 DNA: TGTGCCAGCTCACTCCGGGACGGGTCCTACGAGCAGTACTTC. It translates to CASSLRDGSYEQYF.

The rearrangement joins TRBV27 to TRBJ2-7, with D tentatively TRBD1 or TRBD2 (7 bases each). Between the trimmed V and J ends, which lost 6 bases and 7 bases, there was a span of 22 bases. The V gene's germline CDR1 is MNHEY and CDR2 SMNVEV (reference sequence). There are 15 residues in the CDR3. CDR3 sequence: CASSTTGEGGREQYF. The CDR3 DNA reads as TGTGCCAGCAGCACAACAGGGGAGGGCGGAAGGGAGCAGTACTTC.

For the CDR3, the DNA is TGTGCCAGCAGGGACATGGGGACAGGGGTCGAGACCCAGTACTTC. Protein sequence: CASRDMGTGVETQYF. The chain has TRBV6-1 and TRBJ2-5; TRBD1 matches at 10 bases. This CDR3 region has 15 residues. V was pared by 6 bases and J by 5 bases, with 9 bases of the junction left unmatched. Per germline, CDR1 MNHNS and CDR2 SASEGT.

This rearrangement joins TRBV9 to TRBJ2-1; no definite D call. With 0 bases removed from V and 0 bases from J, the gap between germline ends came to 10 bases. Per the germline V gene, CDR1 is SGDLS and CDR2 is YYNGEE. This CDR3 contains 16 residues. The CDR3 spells CASSVVLASSYNEQFF. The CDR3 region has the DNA TGTGCCAGCAGCGTAGTACTGGCCAGCTCCTACAATGAGCAGTTCTTC. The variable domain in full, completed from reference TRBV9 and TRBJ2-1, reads DSGVTQTPKHLITATGQRVTLRCSPRSGDLSVYWYQQSLDQGLQFLIQYYNGEERAKGNILERFSAQQFPDLHSELNLSSLELGDSALYFCASSVVLASSYNEQFFGPGTRLTVL.

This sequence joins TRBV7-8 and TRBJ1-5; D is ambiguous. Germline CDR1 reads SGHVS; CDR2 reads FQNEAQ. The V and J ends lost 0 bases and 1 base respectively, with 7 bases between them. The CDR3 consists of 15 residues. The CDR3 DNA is TGTGCCAGCAGCTTAGCGCTAGGGAGCAATCAGCCCCAGCATTTT. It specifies CASSLALGSNQPQHF.

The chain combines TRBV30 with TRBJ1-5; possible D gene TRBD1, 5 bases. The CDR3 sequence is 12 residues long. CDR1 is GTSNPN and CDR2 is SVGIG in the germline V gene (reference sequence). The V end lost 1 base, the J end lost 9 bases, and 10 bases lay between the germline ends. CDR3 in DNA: TGTGCCTGGAGTGATTGGGGCGGGCCCCAGCATTTT. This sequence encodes CAWSDWGGPQHF.

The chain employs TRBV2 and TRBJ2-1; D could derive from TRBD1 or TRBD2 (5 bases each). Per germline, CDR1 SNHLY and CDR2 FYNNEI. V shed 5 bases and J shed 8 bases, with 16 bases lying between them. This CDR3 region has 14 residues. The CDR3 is CASSTSGAHDEQFF. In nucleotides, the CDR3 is TGTGCCAGCAGTACCTCCGGGGCCCACGATGAGCAGTTCTTC. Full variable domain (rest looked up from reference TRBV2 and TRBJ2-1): EPEVTQTPSHQVTQMGQEVILRCVPISNHLYFYWYRQILGQKVEFLVSFYNNEISEKSEIFDDQFSVERPDGSNFTLKIRSTKLEDSAMYFCASSTSGAHDEQFFGPGTRLTVL.

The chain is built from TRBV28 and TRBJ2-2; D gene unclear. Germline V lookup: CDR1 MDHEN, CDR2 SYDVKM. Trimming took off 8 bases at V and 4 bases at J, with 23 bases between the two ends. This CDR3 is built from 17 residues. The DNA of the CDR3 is TGTGCCAGCTTCCCTTCCGGGTCTTCAATAATCACCGGGGAGCTGTTTTTT. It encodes CASFPSGSSIITGELFF.

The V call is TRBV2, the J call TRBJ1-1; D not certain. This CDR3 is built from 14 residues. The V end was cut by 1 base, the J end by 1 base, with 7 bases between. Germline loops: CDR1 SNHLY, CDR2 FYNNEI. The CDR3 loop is CASSEEWRNTEAFF. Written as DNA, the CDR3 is TGTGCCAGCAGTGAAGAGTGGAGGAACACTGAAGCTTTCTTT.

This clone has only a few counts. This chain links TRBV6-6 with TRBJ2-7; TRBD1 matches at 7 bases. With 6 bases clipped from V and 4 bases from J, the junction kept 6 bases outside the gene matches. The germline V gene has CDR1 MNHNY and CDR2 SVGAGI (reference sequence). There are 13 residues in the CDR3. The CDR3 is CASSRDRDYEQYF. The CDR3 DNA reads TGTGCCAGCAGCCGGGACAGAGATTACGAGCAGTACTTC.

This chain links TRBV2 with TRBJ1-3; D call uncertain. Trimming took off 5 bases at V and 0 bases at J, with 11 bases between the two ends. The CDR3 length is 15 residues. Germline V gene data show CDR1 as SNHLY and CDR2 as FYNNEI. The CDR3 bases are TGTGCCAGCAGTTTGGAAGGGAGCTCTGGAAACACCATATATTTT. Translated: CASSLEGSSGNTIYF.

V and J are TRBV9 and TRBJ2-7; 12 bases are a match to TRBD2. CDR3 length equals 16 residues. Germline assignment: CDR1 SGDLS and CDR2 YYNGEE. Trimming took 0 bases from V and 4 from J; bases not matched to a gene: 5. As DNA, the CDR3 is TGTGCCAGCAGCGTAGGGCTAGCGGGAGGGGAATACGAGCAGTACTTC. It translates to CASSVGLAGGEYEQYF.

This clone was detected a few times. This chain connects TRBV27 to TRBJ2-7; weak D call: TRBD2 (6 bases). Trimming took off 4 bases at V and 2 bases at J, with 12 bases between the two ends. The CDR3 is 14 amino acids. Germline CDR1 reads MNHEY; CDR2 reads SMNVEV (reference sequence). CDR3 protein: CASSWVGGPYEQYF. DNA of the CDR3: TGTGCCAGCAGTTGGGTCGGGGGTCCCTACGAGCAGTACTTC.

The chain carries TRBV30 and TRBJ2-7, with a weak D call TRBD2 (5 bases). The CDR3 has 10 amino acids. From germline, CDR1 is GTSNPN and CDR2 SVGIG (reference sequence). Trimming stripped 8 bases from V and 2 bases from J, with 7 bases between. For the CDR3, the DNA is TGTGCCGGAGGTCCCTACGAGCAGTACTTC. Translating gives CAGGPYEQYF. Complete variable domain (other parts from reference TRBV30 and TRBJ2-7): SQTIHQWPATLVQPVGSPLSLECTVEGTSNPNLYWYRQAAGRGLQLLFYSVGIGQISSEVPQNLSASRPQDRQFILSSKKLLLSDSGFYLCAGGPYEQYFGPGTRLTVT.

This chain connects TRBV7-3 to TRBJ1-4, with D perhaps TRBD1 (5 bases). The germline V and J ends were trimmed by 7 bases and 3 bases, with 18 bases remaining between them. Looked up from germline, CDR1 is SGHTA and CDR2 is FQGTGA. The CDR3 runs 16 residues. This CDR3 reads CASTQTPQGPNEKLFF. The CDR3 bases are TGTGCCAGCACCCAAACTCCCCAGGGCCCTAATGAAAAACTGTTTTTT.

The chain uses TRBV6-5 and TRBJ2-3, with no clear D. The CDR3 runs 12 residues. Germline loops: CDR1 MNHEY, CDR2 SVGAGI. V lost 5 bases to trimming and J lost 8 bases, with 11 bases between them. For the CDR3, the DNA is TGTGCCAGCAGTACGAGCACGGGTACGCAGTATTTT. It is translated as CASSTSTGTQYF.

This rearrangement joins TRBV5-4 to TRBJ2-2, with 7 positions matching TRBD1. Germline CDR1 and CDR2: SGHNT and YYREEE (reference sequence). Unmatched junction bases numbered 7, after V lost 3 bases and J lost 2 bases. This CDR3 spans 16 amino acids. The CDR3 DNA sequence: TGTGCCAGCAGCTCCATCGACAGGGTAAACACCGGGGAGCTGTTTTTT. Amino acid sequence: CASSSIDRVNTGELFF.

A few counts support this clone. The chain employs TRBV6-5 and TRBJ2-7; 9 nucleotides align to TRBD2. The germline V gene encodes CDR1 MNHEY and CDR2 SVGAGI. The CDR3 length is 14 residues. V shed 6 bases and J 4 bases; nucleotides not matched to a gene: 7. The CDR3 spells CASSWRTSDYEQYF. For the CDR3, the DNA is TGTGCCAGCAGCTGGAGGACTAGCGATTACGAGCAGTACTTC.

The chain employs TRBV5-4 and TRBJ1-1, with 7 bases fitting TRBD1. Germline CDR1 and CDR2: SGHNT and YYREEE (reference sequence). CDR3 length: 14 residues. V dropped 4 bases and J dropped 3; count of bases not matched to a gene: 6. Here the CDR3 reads CASSEGGVDTEAFF. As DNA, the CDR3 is TGTGCCAGCAGCGAAGGGGGCGTGGACACTGAAGCTTTCTTT.